One sample yielded the 9 T cell receptor beta chains listed below, sequenced in a study of T cell repertoires in cytomegalovirus infection. TCRdb passed the reads through MiXCR, listing each CDR3 protein once. The table includes 340,000 or so distinct CDR3 sequences, 25% detected once. These TCRs' antigens remain unknown. The sample in question was cultured PBMCs, obtained from culture after CMV antigen stimulation. The origin of the receptors is a human donor in good health (CMV status not recorded). Some clones in this sample may be carry-over from other donors' samples.

This chain links TRBV2 with TRBJ2-5; 10 bases agree with TRBD2. V lost 8 bases to trimming and J lost 0 bases; unmatched junction nucleotides: 3. CDR1 and CDR2 (germline): SNHLY, FYNNEI. The CDR3 consists of 14 residues. CDR3 amino acids: CASVTSGNQETQYF. For the CDR3, the DNA is TGTGCCAGCGTCACTAGCGGGAACCAAGAGACCCAGTACTTC.

V gene TRBV6-4 combines with J gene TRBJ2-3; TRBD2 aligns across 9 bases. CDR3 length: 14 amino acids. Per the germline V gene, CDR1 is MRHNA and CDR2 is SNTAGT. After removal of 4 bases from V and 1 base from J, the junction contained 0 bases not matched to a gene. The CDR3 coding sequence is TGTGCCAGCAGTGCTAGCGGGGGCACAGATACGCAGTATTTT. This sequence encodes CASSASGGTDTQYF.

This rearrangement joins TRBV15 to TRBJ2-5; D gene ambiguous. From germline, CDR1 is LNHNV and CDR2 YYDKDF (reference sequence). The ends were cut back, 0 bases at V and 2 bases at J, with 7 bases in the middle. This CDR3 region has 14 residues. CDR3 DNA: TGTGCCACCAGCAGAGATCGAGCACAAGAGACCCAGTACTTC. It codes for CATSRDRAQETQYF.

The chain is built from TRBV20-1 and TRBJ1-1, with no clear D. V lost 1 base to trimming and J lost 0 bases, with 9 bases between them. The CDR3 spans 14 residues. Germline CDR1 and CDR2: DFQATT and SNEGSKA (reference sequence). The CDR3: CSARVSPLNTEAFF. The CDR3 bases are TGCAGTGCTAGAGTCTCCCCCCTGAACACTGAAGCTTTCTTT.

This clonotype was counted many times. The chain uses TRBV7-9 and TRBJ2-1; D is possibly TRBD2 (5 bases). The CDR3 is 16 residues long. Trimming removed 3 bases from V and 9 bases from J, with 21 bases in between. The germline V gene encodes CDR1 SEHNR and CDR2 FQNEAQ (reference sequence). The CDR3 bases are TGTGCCAGCAGCTTCATGGCCCCACTAGGGAAGAGTGAGCAGTTCTTC. Protein: CASSFMAPLGKSEQFF.

V is TRBV7-8 and J is TRBJ2-7; D gene unclear. The CDR3 extends over 15 amino acids. Germline lookup yields CDR1 SGHVS and CDR2 FQNEAQ. Trimming cost V 1 base and J 3 bases, with 13 bases left between them. The CDR3 sequence is CASSLEGGRSYEQYF. The DNA of the CDR3 is TGTGCCAGCAGCTTAGAAGGCGGACGGAGCTACGAGCAGTACTTC.

This clonotype was detected a few times. The rearrangement uses TRBV10-3 and TRBJ2-7, with TRBD2 identical over 10 bases. The junction had 5 bases not matched to a gene; V was cut back by 3 bases and J by 0 bases. The CDR3 runs to 16 residues. Germline values: CDR1 ENHRY, CDR2 SYGVKD. The DNA of the CDR3 is TGTGCCATCAGTGATTCACTAGCGGGAAGCTCCTACGAGCAGTACTTC. This sequence encodes CAISDSLAGSSYEQYF.

This clonotype was seen at least ten times. The chain recombines TRBV7-2 with TRBJ2-5, with D possibly being TRBD1 (5 bases). The germline V and J ends were trimmed by 4 bases and 7 bases, with 10 bases remaining between them. This CDR3 is built from 12 residues. Germline values: CDR1 SGHTA, CDR2 FQGNSA. This CDR3 reads CASSSEGVTQYF. The CDR3, as DNA: TGTGCCAGCAGCTCGGAAGGGGTGACCCAGTACTTC. The full variable domain, with the rest looked up from reference TRBV7-2 and TRBJ2-5, is GAGVSQSPSNKVTEKGKDVELRCDPISGHTALYWYRQSLGQGLEFLIYFQGNSAPDKSGLPSDRFSAERTGGSVSTLTIQRTQQEDSAVYLCASSSEGVTQYFGPGTRLLVL.

This clonotype was recorded a few times. J is TRBJ2-2 and V is TRBV12-3 or TRBV12-4, with 9 bases lining up with TRBD2. This CDR3 is 17 amino acids long. Trimming removed 3 bases from V and 6 bases from J; junction bases left unmatched: 11. The CDR3 reads CASSFASGTLVAGELFF. For the CDR3, the DNA is TGTGCCAGCAGTTTTGCTAGCGGGACACTTGTCGCCGGGGAGCTGTTTTTT.